This passage covers 8 T cell receptor beta chains from one sample sequenced in a study of spatial heterogeneity in lung cancer. Their specific antigens are unknown. TCRdb re-derived calls from the 5' RACE reads in MiXCR, one entry per CDR3 protein. Among approximately 3,000 distinct CDR3 sequences listed, 12% were seen once. Specified time point: sample taken at primary tumor resection. The study, taken as a whole, reports: The study found that expanded intratumoral alpha and beta TCR counts tracked tumor mutation counts.

Source: lung tumor tissue, taken at surgery. Every receptor here comes from a male donor with early-stage non-small cell lung cancer.

This clonotype is classed as medium-sized. This chain joins TRBV6-2 or TRBV6-3 and TRBJ1-5; 9 bases agree with TRBD1. The CDR3 runs to 16 residues. Looked up from germline, CDR1 is MNHEY and CDR2 is SVGEGT. Trimming took 6 bases from V and 9 from J; bases not matched to a gene: 15. CDR3 region: CASRSGTGPFSRPQHF. CDR3 in DNA: TGTGCCAGCAGATCCGGGACAGGGCCCTTTTCGAGGCCCCAGCATTTT.

Relative to its sample, this clonotype is medium-sized. The J gene is TRBJ2-3, the V gene TRBV7-3; D remains unclear. Germline V gene lookup returns CDR1 SGHTA and CDR2 FQGTGA. The V gene lost 3 bases and the J gene lost 4 bases, with 8 bases spanning the gap. The CDR3 length is 13 residues. CDR3 residues: CASSFGVADTQYF. The CDR3 DNA is TGTGCCAGCAGCTTCGGCGTAGCAGATACGCAGTATTTT.

Sample share makes this clonotype medium-sized. The rearrangement links TRBV4-1 to TRBJ2-3, with D possibly being TRBD1 (5 bases). The V gene lost 0 bases and the J gene lost 3 bases, with 13 bases spanning the gap. The CDR3 spans 16 residues. CDR1 is MGHRA and CDR2 is YSYEKL in the germline V gene. CDR3 protein: CASSQDRAFITDTQYF. The CDR3 DNA is TGCGCCAGCAGCCAAGACAGGGCCTTTATAACAGATACGCAGTATTTT.

The chain is built from TRBV4-3 and TRBJ1-6; TRBD1 aligns across 7 bases. The CDR3 extends over 16 amino acids. Trimming removed 0 bases from V and 8 bases from J; junction bases left unmatched: 7. CDR1 and CDR2 from the germline V gene are LGHNA and YSLEER. CDR3 loop: CASSQEAGTADSPLHF. The CDR3 region has the DNA TGCGCCAGCAGCCAAGAGGCCGGGACAGCAGATTCACCCCTCCACTTT.

Judged by abundance, this clonotype is large. CDR3 residues: CSAIGWGGVTDTQYF. The CDR3, as DNA: TGCAGTGCTATCGGATGGGGGGGCGTTACAGATACGCAGTATTTT. The rearrangement links TRBV20-1 to TRBJ2-3; D is possibly TRBD2 (7 bases). The ends were cut back, 4 bases at V and 3 bases at J, with 17 bases in the middle. CDR1 and CDR2 (germline): DFQATT, SNEGSKA (reference sequence). The CDR3 contains 15 residues.

This clonotype ranks as medium-sized. The chain links TRBV29-1 to TRBJ1-2, with 10 bases identical to TRBD1. Germline CDR1 is SQVTM and CDR2 is ANQGSEA. This CDR3 is 16 amino acids long. Trimming removed 4 bases from V and 4 bases from J; junction bases left unmatched: 12. CDR3 amino acids: CSVGPFPGQGSYGYTF. The CDR3 DNA sequence: TGCAGCGTTGGCCCCTTTCCGGGACAGGGGAGCTATGGCTACACCTTC.

V and J are TRBV7-9 and TRBJ1-6; D is uncertain. The CDR3 spans 12 residues. Germline CDR1 reads SEHNR; CDR2 reads FQNEAQ (reference sequence). Trimming took off 4 bases at V and 6 bases at J, with 4 bases between the two ends. CDR3 in amino acids: CASSSPNSPLHF. In nucleotides, the CDR3 is TGTGCCAGCAGCTCCCCTAATTCACCCCTCCACTTT.

The sample holds a few counts of this clonotype. The chain carries TRBV25-1 and TRBJ2-3; 7 nucleotides align to TRBD1. J was trimmed by 8 bases and V by 4 bases; bases with no gene match: 6. The CDR3 consists of 13 residues. Germline V CDR1 and CDR2: MGHDK, SYGVNS. The CDR3 bases are TGTGCCAGCAGTGGGACAGGTCGTGCTACGCAGTATTTT. This encodes CASSGTGRATQYF.